This T cell receptor (beta chain) comes out of a study of post-analysis software for immune sequencing data (dated by TCRdb to between 2014 and 2017). Regarding the study in general: The recorded disease courses included relapsing-remitting, secondary progressive and progressive-relapsing multiple sclerosis, and some patients had no subtype annotation. The multiple sclerosis patient repertoires were compared with about a dozen previously published healthy control repertoires from donors aged about 6 to 26 years. A subset of samples was prepared in parallel using single-end sample barcoding, then pooled and co-amplified after Illumina adapter ligation.

To demonstrate the VDJtools post-analysis software, the study profiled TCR beta repertoires from the peripheral blood of 10 to 15 young patients with multiple sclerosis. The patients with multiple sclerosis were children and adolescents between roughly 6 and 17 years of age. Note on this clonotype: Which antigen it targets is not known. Base-call qualities are not available, and no considerably larger clone is one nucleotide away.

Study-wide conclusions, independent of this receptor: Compared with controls, multiple sclerosis patients had significantly lower normalized Chao1 diversity, a finding suggesting substantial peripheral T-cell clonal expansion. The control group was slightly older than the multiple sclerosis patient group. Four or five TRBV segments, including TRBV5-6, TRBV5-1 and TRBV20-1, were significantly more frequent in patients than controls. Direct clustering with F measure showed strong co-clustering of samples prepared in the same batch, prompting a batch-effect correction.

The germline V end is reduced by 0 bases and the J end by 2 bases; junction bases left unmatched: 1. CDR1 and CDR2 (MNHEY, SVGAGI) derive from the germline V gene. The CDR3, from cysteine to phenylalanine, totals 16 residues. Only CDR3 DNA is held: 48 bases, read in frame from base 1. Receptors were amplified or captured by PCR. TCRdb records Illumina HiSeq 2500 as the sequencer. To reduce PCR and sequencing biases, unique molecular identifiers were built into the TCR beta cDNA libraries. Approximately 500,000 cDNA molecules were obtained for every 1 to 10 million input T cells, so each molecule roughly corresponded to one T cell. The patient libraries were prepared and sequenced using the same protocol as the earlier healthy control dataset. Within a given batch, samples were prepared together, multiplexed and sequenced on the same HiSeq lane. Per the authors' processing: Raw barcoded reads were processed with MIGEC, discarding single-read molecular identifier groups before consensus assembly and CDR3 extraction. Clonotype tables were post-analysed with VDJtools, and diversity was normalized by down-sampling all datasets to the smallest sample size. To correct batch-related cross-sample contamination, repertoire overlap clustering matched CDR3 amino acid sequences but not nucleotide sequences. The raw public data were reprocessed by TCRdb itself: fastp quality trimming at Q25, MiXCR clonotype calling, in-frame beta chains only. For every CDR3 protein sequence, its rows merge into one entry that carries the most common genes and DNA. The V and J calls follow TCRdb's processing rather than the paper's. The sample table contains roughly 600,000 distinct CDR3 sequences; only one count was recorded for around 44% of them. The ten top clones hold about 1.5% of the sample.

The chain was built from TRBV6-5 and TRBJ1-5; TRBD1 fits 10 bases in the junction. This sequence originates from a girl between 10 and 17 years old with multiple sclerosis. Material for sequencing was blood. The CDR3 region has the sequence CASSYSGTGGNQPQHF. The DNA is as follows: TGTGCCAGCAGTTACTCGGGGACAGGGGGCAATCAGCCCCAGCATTTT.